Listed here are 22 T cell receptor beta chains from one sample, sequenced in a study of blood T cell repertoires in COVID-19 (TCRdb year 2020). Libraries were built with the immunoSEQ multiplex PCR assay. TCRdb carries this immuneACCESS record with in-frame sequences only. Its versions omit some clonotypes, under half of them owing to an unresolved V gene in the studies checked, with the rest unexplained. A total of some 48,000 clones appear in this sample, approximately 88% of them only once. The ten largest account for 3% of the sample. The material sequenced was peripheral blood. The origin of the receptors is a man aged 45 to 65 with active COVID-19.

The rearrangement uses TRBV14 and TRBJ1-1; D gene unclear. Germline assignment: CDR1 SGHDN and CDR2 FVKESK. V lost 0 bases to trimming and J lost 1 base, with 6 bases between them. The length of the CDR3 is 14 residues. The CDR3 region is CASSQDVRNTEAFF. The CDR3 region has the DNA TGTGCCAGCAGCCAAGACGTCCGGAACACTGAAGCTTTCTTT.

The rearrangement uses TRBV5-5 and TRBJ2-7; D unresolved. CDR3 size: 15 residues. Germline CDR1 reads SGHKS; CDR2 reads YYEKEE (reference sequence). The V and J ends lost 0 bases and 2 bases respectively, with 12 bases between them. CDR3 region: CASSLGASPPYEQYV. The DNA for the CDR3 is TGTGCCAGCAGCTTGGGGGCCAGTCCCCCCTACGAGCAGTACGTC.

This chain joins TRBV25-1 and TRBJ1-2; 9 nucleotides line up with TRBD1. Germline CDR1 and CDR2: MGHDK and SYGVNS. V lost 6 bases, J lost 8 bases, and 4 bases stayed unmatched. The CDR3 runs 12 residues. The CDR3 DNA follows: TGTGCCAGCAGGGGACAGGGTCGAGGCTACACCTTC. Amino acid sequence: CASRGQGRGYTF.

The chain joins TRBV5-5 to TRBJ1-4, with a weak D call TRBD1 (6 bases). Germline-derived CDR1 and CDR2 are SGHKS and YYEKEE (reference sequence). The CDR3 is made up of 16 amino acids. V gave up 1 base and J gave up 0 bases, with 10 bases separating them. CDR3 sequence: CASSLRGFATNEKLFF. The CDR3 DNA sequence: TGTGCCAGCAGCTTGAGGGGGTTTGCAACTAATGAAAAACTGTTTTTT.

This clone was detected only a few times. The chain combines TRBV2 with TRBJ1-3; tentative D call: TRBD1 (5 bases). V lost 8 bases to trimming and J lost 3 bases, with 11 bases between them. The CDR3 sequence is 13 residues long. Germline V lookup: CDR1 SNHLY, CDR2 FYNNEI. The CDR3 reads CASVQDYGNTIYF. CDR3 sequence (DNA): TGTGCCAGCGTACAGGATTATGGAAACACCATATATTTT.

The genes are TRBV7-3 and TRBJ1-1, with TRBD1 matching over 7 bases. Germline CDR1 SGHTA, CDR2 FQGTGA. Germline trimming cut 5 bases from V and 0 bases from J; bases unmatched to any gene: 0. This CDR3 is built from 13 residues. CDR3 in amino acids: CASSQGVNTEAFF. In nucleotides, the CDR3 is TGTGCCAGCAGCCAGGGGGTGAACACTGAAGCTTTCTTT.

This clone was seen a handful of times. This rearrangement joins TRBV4-3 to TRBJ2-2, with D possibly being TRBD2 (6 bases). Germline V gives CDR1 LGHNA, CDR2 YSLEER. The CDR3 has 13 residues. Trimming stripped 4 bases from V and 6 bases from J, with 9 bases between. CDR3 in DNA: TGCGCCAGCAGCCGATCGGGGGCCGGGGAGCTGTTTTTT. Encoded protein: CASSRSGAGELFF.

The chain links TRBV10-2 to TRBJ2-2; 10 nucleotides align to TRBD2. The CDR3 covers 14 residues. Germline assignment: CDR1 WSHSY and CDR2 SAAADI. The trim removed 6 bases at V and 4 bases at J, leaving 2 bases unmatched. CDR3 DNA: TGCGCCAGCAGCCTAGCGGGAGTCACCGGGGAGCTGTTTTTT. Translated, it gives CASSLAGVTGELFF.

The rearrangement uses TRBV19 and TRBJ2-1; TRBD2 matches at 8 bases. The CDR3 spans 11 residues. The V and J ends lost 8 bases and 6 bases, in that order; junction bases with no gene match: 0. Per the germline V gene, CDR1 is LNHDA and CDR2 is SQIVND (reference sequence). In DNA form, the CDR3 reads TGTGCCAGTGGGACTAGCAATGAGCAGTTCTTC. Translation: CASGTSNEQFF.

The chain is built from TRBV7-8 and TRBJ2-7; TRBD2 agrees at 7 bases. Germline V gene lookup returns CDR1 SGHVS and CDR2 FQNEAQ. The CDR3 sequence is 13 residues long. J gave up 5 bases and V 3 bases, and 4 bases lay outside the gene matches. The CDR3 coding sequence is TGTGCCAGCAGCTTCGGGGGGTTCAACGAGCAGTACTTC. Translation gives CASSFGGFNEQYF.

This rearrangement joins TRBV7-9 to TRBJ1-1; 7 nucleotides agree with TRBD1. The CDR3 totals 15 residues. The V segment lost 5 bases and the J segment 0 bases; nucleotides outside the gene matches: 6. Germline loops: CDR1 SEHNR, CDR2 FQNEAQ (reference sequence). The CDR3 sequence is CASSPGTAMNTEAFF. In DNA form, the CDR3 reads TGTGCCAGCAGCCCAGGGACAGCCATGAACACTGAAGCTTTCTTT.

The rearrangement links TRBV21-1 to TRBJ2-5; no DNA check was done on the table's D call, TRBD2. TRBV21-1 is labeled a pseudogene. The CDR3 is 15 amino acids. In DNA form, the CDR3 reads TGTGCCAGCAGCAAGGGAAGCGGGAGGAAGGAGACCCAGTACTTC. Amino acid sequence: CASSKGSGRKETQYF.

V and J are TRBV6-2 or TRBV6-3 and TRBJ2-5; 8 nucleotides align to TRBD1. CDR1 MNHEY and CDR2 SVGEGT come from the germline V gene. The CDR3 sequence is 14 residues long. The junction had 8 bases not matched to a gene; V was cut back by 4 bases and J by 7 bases. The CDR3 DNA follows: TGTGCCAGCAGTTCCAGGGGGCTCTCGGGGACCCAGTACTTC. Translation: CASSSRGLSGTQYF.

The chain employs TRBV7-3 and TRBJ2-3; 8 nucleotides agree with TRBD2. Trimming at V came to 0 bases and at J to 0 bases, leaving 5 bases not matched to a gene. The CDR3 totals 17 residues. Germline CDR1 and CDR2: SGHTA and FQGTGA. In DNA form, the CDR3 reads TGTGCCAGCAGCTTAACGAGTAGCGGGGCCAGCACAGATACGCAGTATTTT. Amino acid sequence: CASSLTSSGASTDTQYF.

V is TRBV18 and J is TRBJ1-2; 7 bases align to TRBD1. The germline gives CDR1 KGHSH, CDR2 LQKENI. The trim removed 3 bases at V and 2 bases at J, leaving 6 bases unmatched. CDR3 length equals 15 residues. The CDR3 protein is CASSPVLQGNYGYTF. In DNA form, the CDR3 reads TGTGCCAGCTCACCGGTACTACAGGGGAACTATGGCTACACCTTC.

The gene calls are TRBV5-1 and TRBJ2-1; perhaps TRBD2 as D (6 bases). CDR1 and CDR2 (germline): SGHRS, YFSETQ. V shed 0 bases and J shed 4 bases, with 11 bases lying between them. The CDR3 sequence is 15 residues long. The CDR3 here is CASSLDGGPYNEQFF. Here the CDR3 DNA reads TGCGCCAGCAGCTTGGACGGGGGACCTTACAATGAGCAGTTCTTC.

The chain couples TRBV7-9 to TRBJ2-1; TRBD1 aligns across 8 bases. Germline values: CDR1 SEHNR, CDR2 FQNEAQ (reference sequence). V lost 4 bases to trimming and J lost 10 bases; unmatched junction nucleotides: 9. The CDR3 runs to 14 residues. Here the CDR3 reads CASSSKTGEGEQFF. CDR3 DNA sequence: TGTGCCAGCAGCTCCAAGACAGGGGAAGGGGAGCAGTTCTTC.

The chain couples TRBV6-2 or TRBV6-3 to TRBJ1-4, with D uncertain. Germline V gene lookup returns CDR1 MNHEY and CDR2 SVGEGT. Deletions cut 4 bases from V and 0 bases from J, with 9 bases between. This CDR3 is built from 15 residues. Here the CDR3 DNA reads TGTGCCAGCAGTTCCTATATCGCAACTAATGAAAAACTGTTTTTT. Translating gives CASSSYIATNEKLFF.

V usage is TRBV6-1 and J usage is TRBJ1-1; 10 bases are shared with TRBD1. V trimming: 2 bases; J trimming: 12 bases; junction bases outside the gene matches: 9. The V gene's germline CDR1 is MNHNS and CDR2 SASEGT. This CDR3 spans 14 amino acids. CDR3 in amino acids: CASSETSRDRGTFF. The CDR3 coding sequence is TGTGCCAGCAGTGAAACCTCCCGGGACAGGGGAACTTTCTTT.

This clone came up a few times. This chain links TRBV6-5 with TRBJ2-5, with TRBD2 matching over 7 bases. With V trimmed by 6 bases and J by 4 bases, 5 bases remained unmatched. This CDR3 comprises 13 residues. Germline assignment: CDR1 MNHEY and CDR2 SVGAGI. The CDR3 coding sequence is TGTGCCAGCAGCGGGGGGTCCGGAGAGACCCAGTACTTC. Amino acid sequence: CASSGGSGETQYF.

V usage is TRBV11-2 and J usage is TRBJ1-1; 11 nucleotides agree with TRBD1. The ends lost 3 bases at V and 11 bases at J; junction bases unmatched: 11. The CDR3 runs 15 residues. CDR1 and CDR2 (germline): SGHAT, FQNNGV. The CDR3, as DNA: TGTGCCAGCAGCTTCCGGGACAGGGGGGGCATAGACGCTTTCTTT. It codes for CASSFRDRGGIDAFF.

The genes are TRBV28 and TRBJ1-2; maybe TRBD1 (6 bases). The CDR3 sequence is 13 residues long. CDR1 is MDHEN, CDR2 SYDVKM, per germline. Trimming removed 3 bases from V and 2 bases from J, with 7 bases in between. The CDR3 coding sequence is TGTGCCAGCAGTTTCCAGGGGAACTATGGCTACACCTTC. Residues: CASSFQGNYGYTF.